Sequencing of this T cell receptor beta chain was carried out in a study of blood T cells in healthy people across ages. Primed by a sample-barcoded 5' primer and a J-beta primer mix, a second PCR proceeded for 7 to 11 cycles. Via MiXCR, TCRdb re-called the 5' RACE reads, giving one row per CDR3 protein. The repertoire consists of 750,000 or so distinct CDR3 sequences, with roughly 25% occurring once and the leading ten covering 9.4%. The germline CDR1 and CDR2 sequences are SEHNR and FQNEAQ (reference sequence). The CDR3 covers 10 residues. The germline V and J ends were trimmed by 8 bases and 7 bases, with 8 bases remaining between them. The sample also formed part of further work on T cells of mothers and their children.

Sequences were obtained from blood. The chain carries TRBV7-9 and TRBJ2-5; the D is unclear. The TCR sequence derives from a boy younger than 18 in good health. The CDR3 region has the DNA TGTGCCAGCCGCCCCGTGACCCAGTACTTC. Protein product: CASRPVTQYF.